This T cell receptor (beta chain) was identified in a study of metastatic and nonmetastatic thyroid tumors. Study in general: Repertoire comparison spanned blood and tumor or nodule tissue of malignant and benign thyroid patients. Notes on the study in general: It was reportedly found that TCR beta diversity was significantly higher in malignant thyroid tumors than in benign nodules, a difference seen in both blood and tumor samples.

The table lists this clone with many counts. Its antigen is unidentified. Under the authors' procedure: Clinicopathological groups of papillary thyroid cancer showed CDR3 differences that were used to build a distant-metastasis classifier. TCRdb reanalyzed the PCR reads via MiXCR. What appears here as the V and J calls and clone size reflects TCRdb's work, not the paper's. The sample carries almost 70,000 clones, around 14% recorded once. Among the patients, none had received any treatment before thyroid surgery. The origin of this receptor is a male donor with papillary thyroid cancer or a benign thyroid nodule (not recorded which). Some clones in this sample may be carry-over from other donors' samples. Sequencing was done on a sample of blood.

The CDR3 DNA sequence: TGCGCCAGCAGCTTGGTACAGGGTGACGGCTTGGGAGAGACCCAGTACTTC. Protein sequence: CASSLVQGDGLGETQYF. The chain combines TRBV5-1 with TRBJ2-5; possible D gene TRBD1, 6 bases. The CDR3 contains 17 residues. The V gene lost 0 bases and the J gene lost 4 bases, with 19 bases spanning the gap. Germline V gene lookup returns CDR1 SGHRS and CDR2 YFSETQ.